The next 31 T cell receptor beta chains were all read from a single sample in a study of patients and donors after allogeneic stem cell transplantation. In TCRdb, the RT-PCR reads were re-called with MiXCR into one record per CDR3 protein. Of roughly 180,000 distinct CDR3 sequences listed, around two fifths are singletons. Sequencing was carried out using blood, either unsorted or a sorted T cell fraction (not recorded which). These receptors were taken from a human donor who was either an allogeneic HSCT recipient or a stem cell or donor lymphocyte infusion donor (not recorded which). It is not recorded whose cells these are; they may come from a transplant donor.

In this sample, this clonotype turned up once. This rearrangement joins TRBV6-1 to TRBJ2-1, with D maybe TRBD2 (5 bases). V gave up 7 bases and J gave up 0 bases, with 16 bases separating them. This CDR3 has 16 residues. Germline V gene data show CDR1 as MNHNS and CDR2 as SASEGT. CDR3 in amino acids: CASTWAGGSSYNEQFF. In nucleotides, the CDR3 is TGTGCCAGCACCTGGGCGGGCGGTAGCTCCTACAATGAGCAGTTCTTC.

This clonotype turned up a few times. The chain recombines TRBV12-3 or TRBV12-4 with TRBJ2-6; D gene unclear. Trimming left V 7 bases short and J 2 bases short, with 12 bases between. The CDR3 is 15 residues long. The CDR3 spells CASNPSGPGANVLTF. In DNA form, the CDR3 reads TGTGCCAGCAACCCGTCAGGCCCTGGGGCCAACGTCCTGACTTTC.

J is TRBJ2-7 and V is TRBV30; D is unclear. In germline, CDR1 is GTSNPN, CDR2 SVGIG (reference sequence). V was pared by 6 bases and J by 1 base, with 10 bases between. This CDR3 is 12 amino acids long. CDR3 nucleotides: TGTGCCTGTGGACGGAATTCCTACGAGCAGTACTTC. As protein: CACGRNSYEQYF.

This clonotype was counted a few times. CDR3 coding DNA: TGTGCCAGCAGTTTTGGCGGGATACTCACCGGGGAGCTGTTTTTT. It translates to CASSFGGILTGELFF. This chain joins TRBV12-3 or TRBV12-4 and TRBJ2-2, with TRBD2 as a possible D gene (6 bases). V lost 3 bases, J lost 4 bases, and 12 bases lay in between. The CDR3 consists of 15 residues.

The V call is TRBV12-3 or TRBV12-4, the J call TRBJ1-1, with unresolved D. V shed 6 bases and J shed 3 bases, with 14 bases lying between them. The CDR3 contains 14 residues. CDR3 sequence reads: CASSQNPGYTEAFF. The DNA of the CDR3 is TGTGCCAGCAGCCAGAATCCGGGGTACACTGAAGCTTTCTTT.

The J gene is TRBJ2-2, the V gene TRBV28; 7 bases align to TRBD2. The CDR3 spans 19 residues. V shed 2 bases, J shed 1 base, and the junction held 13 bases outside the gene matches. In germline, CDR1 is MDHEN, CDR2 SYDVKM. The CDR3 protein is CASSLRVVRGVWNTGELFF. CDR3 nucleotides: TGTGCCAGCAGTTTAAGAGTCGTTCGGGGGGTTTGGAACACCGGGGAGCTGTTTTTT.

The chain couples TRBV6-5 to TRBJ2-1, with 11 nucleotides matching TRBD2. V lost 5 bases, J lost 3 bases, and 9 bases stayed unmatched. This CDR3 has 17 amino acids. Germline CDR1 MNHEY, CDR2 SVGAGI. The CDR3 DNA reads TGTGCCAGCAGTCTTTCCCTAGCGGGAGGCCTCTACAATGAGCAGTTCTTC. This translates into CASSLSLAGGLYNEQFF.

CDR3 loop: CSARAQGSNQPQHF. The CDR3 coding sequence is TGCAGTGCTAGAGCCCAGGGGAGCAATCAGCCCCAGCATTTT. The rearrangement uses TRBV20-1 and TRBJ1-5, with D possibly matching TRBD1 (6 bases). The CDR3 has 14 residues. The germline V and J ends were trimmed by 1 base and 1 base, with 8 bases remaining between them. CDR1 and CDR2 from the germline V gene are DFQATT and SNEGSKA (reference sequence).

The J gene is TRBJ1-2, the V gene TRBV4-2; D gene unclear. Trimming pared 0 bases from V and 6 bases from J, leaving 11 bases between. CDR3 size: 14 residues. Germline-derived CDR1 and CDR2 are LGHNA and YNFKEQ. The CDR3 protein is CASSQEAGPHGYTF. The CDR3 DNA is TGTGCCAGCAGCCAAGAAGCGGGTCCCCATGGCTACACCTTC.

V usage is TRBV10-3 and J usage is TRBJ1-3; tentatively, D is TRBD1 (6 bases). V lost 0 bases and J 5 bases, leaving 11 bases between the germline ends. The length of the CDR3 is 15 residues. Germline lookup yields CDR1 ENHRY and CDR2 SYGVKD. Here the CDR3 DNA reads TGTGCCATCAGTGAGTCAAAACAGGGTAGAAACACCATATATTTT. Amino acid sequence: CAISESKQGRNTIYF.

The table lists this clonotype with a few counts. The chain combines TRBV5-1 with TRBJ2-5, with unresolved D. The CDR3 is 13 residues long. Germline V gives CDR1 SGHRS, CDR2 YFSETQ. Trimming left V 1 base short and J 4 bases short, with 8 bases between. The CDR3 here is CASSLWRSETQYF. CDR3 DNA sequence: TGCGCCAGCAGCTTGTGGCGTTCAGAGACCCAGTACTTC.

V and J are TRBV9 and TRBJ2-7, with TRBD1 identical over 7 bases. This CDR3 has 14 residues. Germline loops: CDR1 SGDLS, CDR2 YYNGEE. After removal of 7 bases from V and 3 bases from J, the junction contained 10 bases not matched to a gene. The DNA for the CDR3 is TGTGCCAGCGACCCGGCAGGGGGTGGCTACGAGCAGTACTTC. Translated: CASDPAGGGYEQYF.

This clonotype appeared many times. This chain joins TRBV20-1 and TRBJ2-1; D possibly corresponds to TRBD2 (5 bases). The V end lost 1 base, the J end lost 8 bases, and 12 bases lay between the germline ends. CDR3 length equals 13 residues. CDR1 is DFQATT, CDR2 SNEGSKA, per germline (reference sequence). The CDR3 DNA follows: TGCAGTGCTAGAGCCTCTAGCATTCATGAGCAGTTCTTC. It translates to CSARASSIHEQFF.

This clonotype was detected a few times. The gene calls are TRBV20-1 and TRBJ1-1; a weak D match, TRBD1 (5 bases). The CDR3 extends over 11 amino acids. V shed 3 bases and J shed 7 bases, with 9 bases lying between them. Germline-derived CDR1 and CDR2 are DFQATT and SNEGSKA (reference sequence). CDR3 residues: CSARTVFEAFF. DNA of the CDR3: TGCAGTGCTAGGACAGTATTTGAAGCTTTCTTT.

The chain couples TRBV28 to TRBJ2-1, with 11 bases aligning to TRBD2. V lost 5 bases to trimming and J lost 2 bases; unmatched junction nucleotides: 8. The germline V gene encodes CDR1 MDHEN and CDR2 SYDVKM. CDR3 length: 17 amino acids. The CDR3 region is CASSPGLGLAAYNEQFF. DNA for the CDR3: TGTGCCAGCAGTCCCGGCTTGGGACTAGCGGCCTACAATGAGCAGTTCTTC.

This clonotype has ten or more counts. The chain carries TRBV6-2 or TRBV6-3 and TRBJ1-5; 12 bases fit TRBD1. After removal of 2 bases from V and 3 bases from J, the junction contained 2 bases not matched to a gene. The germline CDR1 and CDR2 sequences are MNHEY and SVGEGT. The CDR3 loop spans 16 amino acids. The CDR3 DNA follows: TGTGCCAGCAGTTACGGGACAGGGGGCTTCAATCAGCCCCAGCATTTT. Protein product: CASSYGTGGFNQPQHF.

The chain combines TRBV2 with TRBJ2-5; a possible D gene is TRBD1 (7 bases). V was clipped by 5 bases and J by 5 bases, with 15 bases between them. The CDR3 sequence is 14 residues long. Germline CDR1 is SNHLY and CDR2 is FYNNEI. In DNA, the CDR3 is TGTGCCAGCAGTATGCAGGGGGGTTTTGAGACCCAGTACTTC. It specifies CASSMQGGFETQYF.

The chain has TRBV4-2 and TRBJ2-1; TRBD2 might be the D (6 bases). V gave up 3 bases and J gave up 1 base, with 19 bases separating them. The CDR3 length is 18 residues. Per the germline V gene, CDR1 is LGHNA and CDR2 is YNFKEQ. CDR3 loop: CASSHGGSYDNSYNEQFF. In DNA form, the CDR3 reads TGTGCCAGCAGCCACGGGGGATCTTACGACAATTCCTACAATGAGCAGTTCTTC.

This clonotype has at least ten counts. The genes are TRBV7-9 and TRBJ1-1; D not resolved. The CDR3 spans 14 residues. Per the germline V gene, CDR1 is SEHNR and CDR2 is FQNEAQ (reference sequence). V lost 1 base and J lost 1, with 7 bases in between. The CDR3 sequence: CASSLGGRNTEAFF. The CDR3 bases are TGTGCCAGCAGCTTAGGCGGGCGGAACACTGAAGCTTTCTTT.

This clonotype was counted between two and nine times. The CDR3 sequence: CSVEALAKNIQYF. For the CDR3, the DNA is TGCAGCGTTGAAGCGTTAGCCAAAAACATTCAGTACTTC. The rearrangement links TRBV29-1 to TRBJ2-4; no firm D call. Germline lookup yields CDR1 SQVTM and CDR2 ANQGSEA. Trimming stripped 1 base from V and 0 bases from J, with 4 bases between. The CDR3 contains 13 residues.

This sequence joins TRBV18 and TRBJ2-7; the D is unclear. The V and J ends lost 6 bases and 0 bases respectively, with 9 bases between them. CDR1 is KGHSH, CDR2 LQKENI, per germline. The CDR3 has 13 residues. The DNA for the CDR3 is TGTGCCAGCTCGGGATTGGGCTCCTACGAGCAGTACTTC. Protein: CASSGLGSYEQYF. The full variable domain, in which reference TRBV18 and TRBJ2-7 provide the parts outside the CDR3, is NAGVMQNPRHLVRRRGQEARLRCSPMKGHSHVYWYRQLPEEGLKFMVYLQKENIIDESGMPKERFSAEFPKEGPSILRIQQVVRGDSAAYFCASSGLGSYEQYFGPGTRLTVT.

The J gene is TRBJ1-3, the V gene TRBV28; the match to TRBD1 covers 7 bases. CDR1 and CDR2 (germline): MDHEN, SYDVKM. The CDR3 contains 16 residues. The V segment lost 1 base and the J segment 4 bases; nucleotides outside the gene matches: 7. The CDR3 sequence: CASSLYRTGSGNTIYF. CDR3 sequence (DNA): TGTGCCAGCAGTTTATATCGGACAGGTTCGGGAAACACCATATATTTT.

CDR3 DNA: TGTGCCAGCAGTTACTCCCCAGGTGGCTACGAGCAGTACTTC. Protein: CASSYSPGGYEQYF. The chain joins TRBV6-2 or TRBV6-3 to TRBJ2-7; no reliable D call. Trimming removed 0 bases at V and 3 bases at J, with 9 bases between. The CDR3 is made up of 14 amino acids. Germline V gene data show CDR1 as MNHEY and CDR2 as SVGEGT.

The V call is TRBV6-2 or TRBV6-3, the J call TRBJ1-1; D uncertain. There are 11 residues in the CDR3. Trimming stripped 2 bases from V and 10 bases from J, with 8 bases between. Germline V lookup: CDR1 MNHEY, CDR2 SVGEGT. The CDR3 reads CASSYQLGAFF. CDR3 nucleotide sequence: TGTGCCAGCAGTTACCAACTCGGAGCTTTCTTT.

The chain has TRBV7-9 and TRBJ1-2; no firm D call. There are 14 residues in the CDR3. The germline V gene has CDR1 SEHNR and CDR2 FQNEAQ (reference sequence). Trimming took off 0 bases at V and 1 base at J, with 6 bases between the two ends. This CDR3 reads CASSLADLNYGYTF. The CDR3 coding sequence is TGTGCCAGCAGCTTAGCCGACCTTAACTATGGCTACACCTTC.

This clonotype showed up just a few times. This chain uses TRBV6-6 with TRBJ2-5; D uncertain. CDR3 length: 16 amino acids. Trimming removed 0 bases at V and 5 bases at J, with 16 bases between. Germline V gene sequence: CDR1 MNHNY, CDR2 SVGAGI (reference sequence). The CDR3 sequence: CASSYSRTPNGETQYF. The CDR3 DNA reads TGTGCCAGCAGTTACTCCCGGACCCCTAATGGCGAGACCCAGTACTTC.

This sequence joins TRBV4-3 and TRBJ1-2, with a tentative D call TRBD1 (5 bases). Germline CDR1 reads LGHNA; CDR2 reads YSLEER. Trimming cost V 2 bases and J 8 bases, with 15 bases left between them. This CDR3 spans 14 amino acids. The CDR3 protein is CASSQLVRVRGYTF. The CDR3 DNA follows: TGCGCCAGCAGCCAACTGGTCAGGGTGCGGGGCTACACCTTC.

This clonotype was seen only a few times. V is TRBV12-3 or TRBV12-4 and J is TRBJ2-5; no clear D. This CDR3 has 12 amino acids. Between the trimmed V and J ends, which lost 4 bases and 5 bases, there was a span of 8 bases. The CDR3 DNA sequence: TGTGCCAGCAGTTCGTCCCAGGAGACCCAGTACTTC. Residues: CASSSSQETQYF.

The J gene is TRBJ2-3, the V gene TRBV28, with TRBD2 matching over 7 bases. The V gene's germline CDR1 is MDHEN and CDR2 SYDVKM. Trimming cost V 2 bases and J 2 bases; bases outside gene matches: 7. The CDR3 covers 16 residues. The CDR3 is CASSLLGGTSTDTQYF. The DNA of the CDR3 is TGTGCCAGCAGTTTACTGGGAGGGACGTCCACAGATACGCAGTATTTT.

The V call is TRBV2, the J call TRBJ2-3; 12 nucleotides align to TRBD2. After removal of 4 bases from V and 2 bases from J, the junction contained 4 bases not matched to a gene. This CDR3 has 16 amino acids. Germline values: CDR1 SNHLY, CDR2 FYNNEI. This chain's CDR3 is CASSAGLAGPTDTQYF. The CDR3 DNA is TGTGCCAGCAGTGCCGGACTAGCGGGACCCACAGATACGCAGTATTTT.

The chain joins TRBV11-2 to TRBJ2-7, with 7 bases identical to TRBD2. In germline, CDR1 is SGHAT, CDR2 FQNNGV. Trimming at V came to 5 bases and at J to 4 bases, leaving 8 bases not matched to a gene. CDR3 length: 14 amino acids. The CDR3 loop reads CASSLWEGHYEQYF. CDR3 sequence (DNA): TGTGCCAGCAGCCTTTGGGAGGGCCATTACGAGCAGTACTTC.